Below are 8 T cell receptor beta chains sequenced from a single sample in a study of blood T cell repertoires in COVID-19. The data were produced by immunoSEQ multiplex PCR, yet TCRdb's version contains in-frame clones alone and is incomplete. The data hold around 190,000 clones, with about four fifths observed a single time. Sequencing was performed on peripheral blood. These receptors were obtained from a man in his fifties or sixties with acute or convalescent COVID-19.

This clone was observed once. The chain carries TRBV27 and TRBJ2-7; D perhaps matches TRBD1 (5 bases). In germline, CDR1 is MNHEY, CDR2 SMNVEV (reference sequence). This CDR3 is built from 13 residues. Trimming shortened V by 3 bases and J by 2 bases, and 8 bases separated the two germline ends. The CDR3 loop reads CASSLGRPYEQYF. For the CDR3, the DNA is TGTGCCAGCAGTTTGGGGCGGCCCTACGAGCAGTACTTC.

J is TRBJ1-1 and V is TRBV2, with TRBD1 matching over 9 bases. This CDR3 comprises 14 residues. Germline CDR1 is SNHLY and CDR2 is FYNNEI. With 7 bases clipped from V and 8 bases from J, the junction kept 11 bases outside the gene matches. The DNA for the CDR3 is TGTGCCAGCAACATAGTACAGGGGGCTAGGGAAGCTTTCTTT. Its protein product is CASNIVQGAREAFF. The complete variable domain, with remaining parts taken from reference TRBV2 and TRBJ1-1, reads EPEVTQTPSHQVTQMGQEVILRCVPISNHLYFYWYRQILGQKVEFLVSFYNNEISEKSEIFDDQFSVERPDGSNFTLKIRSTKLEDSAMYFCASNIVQGAREAFFGQGTRLTVV.

The rearrangement uses TRBV9 and TRBJ1-5, with 8 positions matching TRBD1. Looked up from germline, CDR1 is SGDLS and CDR2 is YYNGEE. The CDR3 consists of 15 residues. The V gene end was trimmed by 3 bases and the J gene end by 5 bases; junction bases not matched to a gene: 7. The CDR3 protein is CASSANQGADQPQHF. In DNA form, the CDR3 reads TGTGCCAGCAGCGCAAATCAGGGGGCCGATCAGCCCCAGCATTTT.

The rearrangement uses TRBV3-1 (or the pseudogene TRBV3-2) and TRBJ2-3, with unresolved D. The germline V gene has CDR1 LGHDT and CDR2 YNNKEL (reference sequence). There are 19 residues in the CDR3. Trimming cost V 1 base and J 6 bases, with 26 bases left between them. The CDR3 loop reads CASSQVVFSRFILPDTQYF. The CDR3 DNA reads as TGTGCCAGCAGCCAAGTGGTTTTTTCTAGATTTATTTTACCGGATACGCAGTATTTT.

The sample holds a few counts of this clone. The chain couples TRBV11-2 to TRBJ1-3; weak D call: TRBD1 (5 bases). Germline-derived CDR1 and CDR2 are SGHAT and FQNNGV. Trimming pared 5 bases from V and 7 bases from J, leaving 9 bases between. The CDR3 is made up of 12 amino acids. The CDR3 DNA follows: TGTGCCAGCAGCACCGGGGGGAACACCATATATTTT. Translating gives CASSTGGNTIYF.

V is TRBV7-3 and J is TRBJ1-1; 7 bases are a match to TRBD1. This CDR3 has 15 residues. CDR1 is SGHTA, CDR2 FQGTGA, per germline. The trim removed 5 bases at V and 2 bases at J, leaving 8 bases unmatched. The CDR3 sequence: CASSPSGGANTEAFF. The CDR3 DNA reads as TGTGCCAGCAGCCCCTCAGGGGGAGCTAACACTGAAGCTTTCTTT.

This chain joins TRBV19 and TRBJ1-3, with a weak D call TRBD1 (5 bases). Trimming removed 10 bases at V and 1 base at J, with 8 bases between. Germline lookup yields CDR1 LNHDA and CDR2 SQIVND (reference sequence). The length of the CDR3 is 12 residues. The CDR3 is CANQGSGNTIYF. CDR3 DNA: TGTGCCAACCAGGGATCTGGAAACACCATATATTTT. The whole variable domain, remainder taken from reference TRBV19 and TRBJ1-3, is DGGITQSPKYLFRKEGQNVTLSCEQNLNHDAMYWYRQDPGQGLRLIYYSQIVNDFQKGDIAEGYSVSREKKESFPLTVTSAQKNPTAFYLCANQGSGNTIYFGEGSWLTVV.

The rearrangement joins TRBV5-1 to TRBJ1-1; D is undetermined. V was trimmed by 4 bases and J by 0 bases, leaving 16 bases between them. Germline lookup yields CDR1 SGHRS and CDR2 YFSETQ. The CDR3 sequence is 16 residues long. DNA for the CDR3: TGCGCCAGCAGCCCCCTCCGGGGAGGAATGAACACTGAAGCTTTCTTT. This translates into CASSPLRGGMNTEAFF. Supplemented by reference TRBV5-1 and TRBJ1-1, the full variable domain reads KAGVTQTPRYLIKTRGQQVTLSCSPISGHRSVSWYQQTPGQGLQFLFEYFSETQRNKGNFPGRFSGRQFSNSRSEMNVSTLELGDSALYLCASSPLRGGMNTEAFFGQGTRLTVV.